This T cell receptor (beta chain) originates from a study of T cells in Graves' hyperthyroidism and ophthalmopathy. What was amplified from RNA transcripts were TCR beta CDR3 regions. HTBI primers were employed in a first-round RT-PCR of the TCR CDR3. A single record per CDR3 protein comes from TCRdb applying MiXCR to the multiplex PCR reads. Altogether just over 550,000 distinct CDR3 sequences are present, roughly 46% being singletons, with the ten largest covering roughly 8.2%. Overall study findings and caveats: In the blood, most expanded thyroid clonotypes above 0.001 appeared as well. Stable hyperthyroidism and ophthalmopathy were separated using 13 V-J signatures.

About this clonotype: The antigen is unknown.

V was pared by 3 bases and J by 13 bases, with 19 bases between. The CDR3 contains 14 residues. Germline V lookup: CDR1 LNHDA, CDR2 SQIVND (reference sequence). Stability of Graves' hyperthyroidism was defined as absent ophthalmopathy progression within 18 months. The receptor comes from a woman under 30 with Graves' hyperthyroidism. The genes are TRBV19 and TRBJ1-5, with D maybe TRBD1 (6 bases). The sequencing input was peripheral blood or thyroid tissue (not recorded which). The CDR3 DNA follows: TGTGCCAGTAGTATCCCGGGGGGGGGCCACGGACAGCATTTT. Translated, it gives CASSIPGGGHGQHF. Combining the CDR3 with reference TRBV19 and TRBJ1-5 gives the whole variable domain DGGITQSPKYLFRKEGQNVTLSCEQNLNHDAMYWYRQDPGQGLRLIYYSQIVNDFQKGDIAEGYSVSREKKESFPLTVTSAQKNPTAFYLCASSIPGGGHGQHFGDGTRLSIL.